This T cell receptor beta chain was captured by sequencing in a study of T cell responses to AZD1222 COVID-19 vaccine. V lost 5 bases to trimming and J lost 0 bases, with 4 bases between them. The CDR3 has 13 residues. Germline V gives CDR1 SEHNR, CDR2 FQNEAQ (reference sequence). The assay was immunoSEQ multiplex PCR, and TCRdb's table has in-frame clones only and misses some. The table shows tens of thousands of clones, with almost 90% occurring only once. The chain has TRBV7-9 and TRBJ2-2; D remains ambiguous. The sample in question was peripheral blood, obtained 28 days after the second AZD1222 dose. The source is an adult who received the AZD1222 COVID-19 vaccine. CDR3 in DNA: TGTGCCAGCAGCCCGTCGAACACCGGGGAGCTGTTTTTT. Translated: CASSPSNTGELFF.